The text below deals with one T cell receptor (beta chain). Antigen specificity is unknown. The sample belongs to a study of shared clonotypes between healthy human individuals. The CDR3 runs to 14 residues. Germline CDR1 and CDR2: SGHTA and FQGNSA. Trimming removed 4 bases from V and 9 bases from J, with 19 bases in between. The assay was immunoSEQ multiplex PCR, and TCRdb's table has in-frame clones only and misses some. The repertoire has hundreds of thousands of clones, less than 85% of them found once; the top ten carry less than 11%. Study observations and caveats: Clonotype sharing across four donors was observed for about 4.8% of naive CD4 clonotypes. What naive subsets generally showed was a larger estimated richness than memory subsets showed.

Input material: memory CD4+ T cells sorted from blood. Subset meaning: CD45RA-negative fraction. The chain links TRBV7-2 to TRBJ2-7; D remains ambiguous. The TCR was taken from a man aged 25 to 45 in good health. The CDR3 region is CASSSMTGPQGQYF. The CDR3 DNA is TGTGCCAGCAGCTCCATGACCGGACCCCAAGGGCAGTACTTC.